The clone carrying this T cell receptor beta chain occurred a few times. What it recognizes is unknown. The CDR3 loop spans 18 amino acids. After removal of 5 bases from V and 1 base from J, the junction contained 10 bases not matched to a gene. Per germline, CDR1 SGHVS and CDR2 FNYEAQ. These data are taken from a study of T cell repertoires in cytomegalovirus infection. In the study overall: Researchers turned to recently identified HLA-C-restricted CMV epitopes as well as well-studied HLA-B-restricted ones. Both CMV infection and a matching HLA type were indicated by public TCR beta signatures.

Findings of the study overall: Summed frequency of shared TCR beta families picked out CMV carriers who also had the relevant HLA. Dominant in the ex vivo response were TCR beta clonotypes restricted by HLA-C and specific for CMV.

One entry per CDR3 protein, called by TCRdb with MiXCR from the reads. This sample has 700,000 to 950,000 distinct CDR3 sequences, with 32% found just once. The material sequenced was cultured CD8+ T cells from PBMCs, taken from culture after CMV antigen stimulation. The chain combines TRBV7-6 with TRBJ2-5; 13 positions agree with TRBD2. The TCR originated in a human donor in good health (CMV status not recorded). Some clones in this sample may be carry-over from other donors' samples. The CDR3 sequence: CASSDTGGLAGFQETQYF. For the CDR3, the DNA is TGTGCCAGCAGCGACACCGGGGGACTAGCGGGGTTCCAAGAGACCCAGTACTTC.